Following are 10 T cell receptor beta chains from one sample sequenced in a study of low-dose radiotherapy and immunotherapy resistance in tumors. Time point: before trial treatment. Gene-specific TRAV and TRBV primers were used for first-strand cDNA, covering alpha and beta chains. The PCR that amplified TCRs ran for approximately 20 cycles, relying on a constant-region primer and a V-primer adapter. A single record per CDR3 protein comes from TCRdb applying MiXCR to the reads. Among tens of thousands of distinct CDR3 sequences listed, roughly 30% were seen once. The sample here was PBMCs, taken before treatment. These receptors came from a female donor with ovarian cancer.

This clonotype was recorded at least ten times. V is TRBV29-1 and J is TRBJ2-7; D is uncertain. Between the trimmed V and J ends, which lost 6 bases and 3 bases, there was a span of 9 bases. CDR1 is SQVTM and CDR2 is ANQGSEA in the germline V gene. The CDR3 is 11 amino acids. DNA of the CDR3: TGCAGCGTAGGGTCCCGCTACGAGCAGTACTTC. Protein sequence: CSVGSRYEQYF.

V usage is TRBV24-1 and J usage is TRBJ2-3; maybe TRBD2 (7 bases). CDR1 is KGHDR, CDR2 SFDVKD, per germline. V lost 5 bases, J lost 0 bases, and 11 bases lay in between. CDR3 length equals 15 residues. The CDR3 loop is CATSGRGGSTDTQYF. The DNA for the CDR3 is TGTGCCACCAGTGGTAGGGGGGGTAGCACAGATACGCAGTATTTT.

This clonotype came up once. The gene calls are TRBV18 and TRBJ1-3; D is ambiguous. CDR1 and CDR2 from the germline V gene are KGHSH and LQKENI. This CDR3 comprises 12 residues. The ends were cut back, 4 bases at V and 4 bases at J, with 5 bases in the middle. CDR3 coding DNA: TGTGCCAGCTCACTACAGGGAAACACCATATATTTT. Amino acid sequence: CASSLQGNTIYF.

With regard to this clonotype: A single base is all that separates this from a far larger clone, so a read error is likely. The chain couples TRBV24-1 to TRBJ2-5; TRBD2 aligns across 8 bases. V shed 6 bases and J 11 bases; nucleotides not matched to a gene: 13. The CDR3 spans 14 residues. Germline CDR1 KGHDR, CDR2 SFDVKD. DNA for the CDR3: TGTGCCACCAGTAGGCTAGCGGGTAACAATGAGCAGTACTTC. It specifies CATSRLAGNNEQYF.

This clonotype was seen only a few times. This chain joins TRBV14 and TRBJ2-5, with no clear D. The CDR3 length is 16 residues. The germline V and J ends were trimmed by 0 bases and 1 base, with 12 bases remaining between them. Germline lookup yields CDR1 SGHDN and CDR2 FVKESK. For the CDR3, the DNA is TGTGCCAGCAGCCAAGAGCGGCGAAGGGCCCAAGAGACCCAGTACTTC. It encodes CASSQERRRAQETQYF. Drawing the rest from reference TRBV14 and TRBJ2-5, the complete variable domain is EAGVTQFPSHSVIEKGQTVTLRCDPISGHDNLYWYRRVMGKEIKFLLHFVKESKQDESGMPNNRFLAERTGGTYSTLKVQPAELEDSGVYFCASSQERRRAQETQYFGPGTRLLVL.

This clonotype was seen only a few times. The rearrangement uses TRBV6-2 or TRBV6-3 and TRBJ2-1, with TRBD2 matching 8 bases. This CDR3 has 17 amino acids. Germline V gene lookup returns CDR1 MNHEY and CDR2 SVGEGT. The V and J ends lost 4 bases and 1 base, in that order; junction bases with no gene match: 9. CDR3 amino acids: CASSFLGAGVSYNEQFF. DNA of the CDR3: TGTGCCAGCAGTTTCTTGGGAGCGGGGGTATCCTACAATGAGCAGTTCTTC.

This clonotype was seen more than once but under ten times. This chain joins TRBV5-5 and TRBJ1-1; D is undetermined. V was shortened by 2 bases and J by 6 bases, with 20 bases between the two germline ends. This CDR3 has 16 amino acids. Germline CDR1 reads SGHKS; CDR2 reads YYEKEE (reference sequence). CDR3 bases: TGTGCCAGCAGCTTATACGGTAGGTCGAGGTCGCCTGAAGCTTTCTTT. Translated: CASSLYGRSRSPEAFF.

In its sample, this clonotype was seen many times. The chain links TRBV3-1 to TRBJ2-1; a possible D gene is TRBD1 (6 bases). The V and J ends lost 2 bases and 7 bases respectively, with 9 bases between them. This CDR3 contains 13 residues. The V gene's germline CDR1 is LGHDT and CDR2 YNNKEL (reference sequence). The CDR3 sequence: CASSQQGSNEQFF. CDR3 DNA sequence: TGTGCCAGCAGCCAACAGGGGTCGAATGAGCAGTTCTTC.

This clonotype was detected only a few times. The rearrangement uses TRBV27 and TRBJ1-4; weak D call: TRBD1 (5 bases). Germline CDR1 is MNHEY and CDR2 is SMNVEV (reference sequence). V gave up 2 bases and J gave up 8 bases, with 18 bases separating them. There are 16 residues in the CDR3. The CDR3 is CASSLAGTLMGEKLFF. Here the CDR3 DNA reads TGTGCCAGCAGTTTAGCCGGGACTCTTATGGGGGAAAAACTGTTTTTT. Using reference TRBV27 and TRBJ1-4 for the parts outside the CDR3, the full variable domain is EAQVTQNPRYLITVTGKKLTVTCSQNMNHEYMSWYRQDPGLGLRQIYYSMNVEVTDKGDVPEGYKVSRKEKRNFPLILESPSPNQTSLYFCASSLAGTLMGEKLFFGSGTQLSVL.

Notes on this clonotype: A far more abundant clone sits one base away, making this likely a read error. This chain links TRBV5-3 with TRBJ2-7; D remains unclear. TRBV5-3 is sorted into the ORF group, with uncertain function. The V gene lost 8 bases and the J gene lost 6 bases, with 21 bases spanning the gap. This CDR3 is built from 14 residues. In DNA form, the CDR3 reads TGTGCCAGCAGCCTGATAGAGGACCCGGGCGAGCAGTACTTC. Its protein product is CASSLIEDPGEQYF.